These 17 T cell receptor beta chains came from one sample sequenced in a study of cytomegalovirus exposure and HLA in healthy donors. The PCR was carried out with 60 Vbeta primers and 13 Jbeta primers. Measured with immunoSEQ multiplex PCR; TCRdb has only the in-frame clones, and not every one. The data hold hundreds of thousands of clones, with 75% to 80% observed a single time. Material: PBMCs. The receptor source for this set is a man between 18 and 29 years old in good health and CMV-seronegative.

The chain recombines TRBV5-8 with TRBJ2-1; D is perhaps TRBD2 (5 bases). The V and J ends lost 7 bases and 6 bases respectively, with 23 bases between them. Germline CDR1 is SGHTS and CDR2 is YDEGEE. This CDR3 contains 16 residues. CDR3 protein: CASDFGRTEFVNEQFF. CDR3 in DNA: TGTGCCAGCGACTTCGGACGGACTGAATTCGTCAATGAGCAGTTCTTC. The full variable domain, rest sourced from reference TRBV5-8 and TRBJ2-1, is EAGVTQSPTHLIKTRGQQATLRCSPISGHTSVYWYQQALGLGLQFLLWYDEGEERNRGNFPPRFSGRQFPNYSSELNVNALELEDSALYLCASDFGRTEFVNEQFFGPGTRLTVL.

This clone is a singleton in its sample. The chain joins TRBV7-2 to TRBJ1-4; no definite D call. The CDR3 loop spans 14 amino acids. Germline V CDR1 and CDR2: SGHTA, FQGNSA. The V end lost 5 bases, the J end lost 2 bases, and 9 bases lay between the germline ends. CDR3 sequence: CASSPGGTNEKLFF. The CDR3 bases are TGTGCCAGCAGCCCGGGAGGGACTAATGAAAAACTGTTTTTT.

The V and J genes are TRBV5-5 and TRBJ1-5; TRBD1 is a possible D gene (6 bases). There are 15 residues in the CDR3. Trimming cost V 0 bases and J 0 bases, with 7 bases left between them. The V gene's germline CDR1 is SGHKS and CDR2 YYEKEE (reference sequence). The CDR3 loop reads CASSLEGDSNQPQHF. The CDR3 coding sequence is TGTGCCAGCAGCTTGGAGGGGGATAGCAATCAGCCCCAGCATTTT.

V usage is TRBV5-1 and J usage is TRBJ2-7; TRBD1 matches at 8 bases. The CDR3 totals 12 residues. Germline CDR1 is SGHRS and CDR2 is YFSETQ. Germline trimming cut 1 base from V and 6 bases from J; bases unmatched to any gene: 0. CDR3 protein: CASSLTGGEQYF. The CDR3 nucleotides are TGCGCCAGCAGCTTGACAGGGGGCGAGCAGTACTTC.

The rearrangement links TRBV5-1 to TRBJ2-7; weak D call: TRBD1 (7 bases). Trimming pared 6 bases from V and 6 bases from J, leaving 19 bases between. The CDR3 runs 14 residues. The germline gives CDR1 SGHRS, CDR2 YFSETQ. The CDR3 loop reads CASTLQGRSGEQYF. CDR3 nucleotide sequence: TGCGCCAGCACCCTACAGGGGAGGAGCGGCGAGCAGTACTTC.

This clone was picked up a small number of times. The chain employs TRBV4-3 and TRBJ1-1; D is unclear. Germline V gene lookup returns CDR1 LGHNA and CDR2 YSLEER. Trimming pared 1 base from V and 6 bases from J, leaving 12 bases between. CDR3 size: 14 residues. The CDR3 here is CASSQGVSQPEAFF. The CDR3 coding sequence is TGCGCCAGCAGCCAAGGGGTTTCACAGCCTGAAGCTTTCTTT.

This clone was seen a handful of times. The V gene is TRBV9, the J gene TRBJ2-5; the match to TRBD2 covers 8 bases. The CDR3 runs to 15 residues. V was pared by 2 bases and J by 5 bases, with 8 bases of the junction left unmatched. The germline V gene encodes CDR1 SGDLS and CDR2 YYNGEE. CDR3 protein: CASSVGRGVEETQYF. The CDR3, as DNA: TGTGCCAGCAGCGTCGGGCGGGGGGTGGAGGAGACCCAGTACTTC. Complete variable domain (other parts from reference TRBV9 and TRBJ2-5): DSGVTQTPKHLITATGQRVTLRCSPRSGDLSVYWYQQSLDQGLQFLIQYYNGEERAKGNILERFSAQQFPDLHSELNLSSLELGDSALYFCASSVGRGVEETQYFGPGTRLLVL.

CDR3 coding DNA: TGTGCCAGCAGCTTAGGTCGCACTACTAGCACAGATACGCAGTATTTT. It translates to CASSLGRTTSTDTQYF. V is TRBV11-3 and J is TRBJ2-3; unclear D gene. The CDR3 has 16 amino acids. V dropped 1 base and J dropped 0 bases, with 11 bases sitting between them. Per the germline V gene, CDR1 is SGHNT and CDR2 is YENEEA.

The chain carries TRBV29-1 and TRBJ2-3; tentatively, D is TRBD1 (6 bases). CDR1 is SQVTM and CDR2 is ANQGSEA in the germline V gene. The CDR3 extends over 15 amino acids. Trimming removed 4 bases from V and 4 bases from J, with 18 bases in between. CDR3 coding DNA: TGCAGCGTTGGGCTTACAGGGAACGAAGCAGATACGCAGTATTTT. It encodes CSVGLTGNEADTQYF.

The chain couples TRBV19 to TRBJ2-7; 15 bases match TRBD2. V dropped 1 base and J dropped 7; count of bases not matched to a gene: 8. Germline V CDR1 and CDR2: LNHDA, SQIVND (reference sequence). CDR3 length: 17 amino acids. CDR3: CASSIGHPGLAGGEQYF. DNA of the CDR3: TGTGCCAGTAGTATAGGCCACCCGGGACTAGCGGGAGGAGAGCAGTACTTC.

The chain carries TRBV27 and TRBJ2-3, with TRBD2 identical over 9 bases. V lost 1 base, J lost 4 bases, and 6 bases stayed unmatched. The germline V gene has CDR1 MNHEY and CDR2 SMNVEV (reference sequence). The CDR3 covers 16 residues. CDR3 sequence: CASSLWASGDSDTQYF. CDR3 nucleotide sequence: TGTGCCAGCAGTTTATGGGCTAGCGGGGACTCAGATACGCAGTATTTT.

The chain recombines TRBV7-2 with TRBJ2-3, with D possibly being TRBD2 (5 bases). The CDR3 totals 17 residues. Trimming pared 5 bases from V and 0 bases from J, leaving 18 bases between. Germline CDR1 SGHTA, CDR2 FQGNSA. Here the CDR3 reads CASSPAGLAPSTDTQYF. CDR3 DNA: TGTGCCAGCAGCCCCGCTGGACTCGCCCCTAGCACAGATACGCAGTATTTT.

This clone was picked up one time. The chain recombines TRBV19 with TRBJ1-2, with D perhaps matching TRBD1 (6 bases). The CDR3 consists of 14 residues. Germline CDR1 and CDR2: LNHDA and SQIVND (reference sequence). The V end was cut by 4 bases, the J end by 3 bases, with 12 bases between. CDR3 nucleotides: TGTGCCAGTAGTAAACAGGGTTTGGACTATGGCTACACCTTC. It codes for CASSKQGLDYGYTF.

The chain joins TRBV28 to TRBJ1-2; unclear D gene. From germline, CDR1 is MDHEN and CDR2 SYDVKM. The V end was cut by 3 bases, the J end by 7 bases, with 12 bases between. CDR3 size: 13 residues. In nucleotides, the CDR3 is TGTGCCAGCAGTTTTGCACAGACGTCTGGCTACACCTTC. Translated: CASSFAQTSGYTF.

This clone was counted between two and nine times. The V and J genes are TRBV5-4 and TRBJ1-1; tentatively, D is TRBD1 (5 bases). Between the trimmed V and J ends, which lost 4 bases and 2 bases, there was a span of 12 bases. The CDR3 has 14 amino acids. Germline values: CDR1 SGHNT, CDR2 YYREEE (reference sequence). The CDR3: CASSVTETNTEAFF. CDR3 nucleotides: TGTGCCAGCAGCGTGACAGAGACCAACACTGAAGCTTTCTTT.

CDR3: CAWEPIVAGNTIYF. CDR3 in DNA: TGTGCCTGGGAGCCCATCGTCGCTGGAAACACCATATATTTT. The rearrangement joins TRBV30 to TRBJ1-3; D unresolved. The CDR3 has 14 residues. V was cut by 5 bases and J by 2 bases, with 13 bases left in between. CDR1 is GTSNPN and CDR2 is SVGIG in the germline V gene (reference sequence).

The chain combines TRBV7-2 with TRBJ1-6, with D perhaps matching TRBD1 (6 bases). Trimming cost V 2 bases and J 12 bases, with 17 bases left between them. The CDR3 is 15 residues long. Per germline, CDR1 SGHTA and CDR2 FQGNSA. In DNA form, the CDR3 reads TGTGCCAGCAGCTTAAAATCGACAGGCCTCATACCCCTCCACTTT. Translation gives CASSLKSTGLIPLHF.